The 26 T cell receptor beta chains below were found in one sample sequenced in a study of blood T cell repertoires in COVID-19. Data came from immunoSEQ multiplex PCR; TCRdb stores just in-frame clones and leaves some out. The table has roughly 290,000 clones, 85% seen once. The sample comprised peripheral blood. These receptors all stem from a woman between 50 and 59 years old with active or convalescent COVID-19.

This chain links TRBV25-1 with TRBJ2-2; 7 bases agree with TRBD2. Germline lookup yields CDR1 MGHDK and CDR2 SYGVNS. V was pared by 11 bases and J by 10 bases, with 13 bases of the junction left unmatched. The CDR3 covers 13 residues. CDR3 residues: CAARDYRDEELFF. For the CDR3, the DNA is TGTGCCGCTCGGGACTATCGCGACGAGGAGCTGTTTTTT.

This clone came up a few times. The gene calls are TRBV4-1 and TRBJ2-5; TRBD1 agrees at 11 bases. The V and J ends lost 4 bases and 3 bases, in that order; junction bases with no gene match: 4. The CDR3 is 15 residues long. Germline CDR1 reads MGHRA; CDR2 reads YSYEKL. The CDR3 coding sequence is TGCGCCAGCAGCCGGACAGGGGGCAGGGAAGAGACCCAGTACTTC. Translating gives CASSRTGGREETQYF.

The chain combines TRBV3-1 (or the pseudogene TRBV3-2) with TRBJ2-1; 9 bases are shared with TRBD2. Germline CDR1 is LGHDT and CDR2 is YNNKEL (reference sequence). The CDR3 is 16 amino acids. Trimming at V came to 1 base and at J to 6 bases, leaving 7 bases not matched to a gene. The DNA of the CDR3 is TGTGCCAGCAGCCAAGTTCAGTCACTAGCGGGCAATGAGCAGTTCTTC. As protein: CASSQVQSLAGNEQFF.

This clone was observed a handful of times. This chain joins TRBV16 and TRBJ1-4; D remains unclear. Trimming removed 2 bases at V and 0 bases at J, with 7 bases between. CDR3 length: 15 residues. Germline-derived CDR1 and CDR2 are KGHSY and FQNENV. The CDR3 coding sequence is TGTGCCAGCAGCCAAACTACTGCAACTAATGAAAAACTGTTTTTT. Residues: CASSQTTATNEKLFF.

The J gene is TRBJ1-1, the V gene TRBV14; D call uncertain. The V and J ends lost 0 bases and 2 bases respectively, with 16 bases between them. The CDR3 totals 17 residues. Germline V gene data show CDR1 as SGHDN and CDR2 as FVKESK. In nucleotides, the CDR3 is TGTGCCAGCAGCCAAGATAAGCAGCAGGTCTTAAACACTGAAGCTTTCTTT. It translates to CASSQDKQQVLNTEAFF.

This clone was seen just once. Written as DNA, the CDR3 is TGTGCCAGCAGTGAAGCGCGCAGGGTCCTGGGTGGCTACACCTTC. Amino acids: CASSEARRVLGGYTF. The genes are TRBV2 and TRBJ1-2; tentatively, D is TRBD1 (5 bases). This CDR3 region has 15 residues. Trimming left V 0 bases short and J 7 bases short, with 15 bases between. Germline lookup yields CDR1 SNHLY and CDR2 FYNNEI.

The chain combines TRBV10-2 with TRBJ2-1; a possible D gene is TRBD1 (6 bases). CDR3 length equals 15 residues. With 5 bases removed from V and 7 bases from J, the gap between germline ends came to 18 bases. CDR1 WSHSY and CDR2 SAAADI come from the germline V gene. The CDR3: CASSLRGNPQNEQFF. In nucleotides, the CDR3 is TGCGCCAGCAGTCTGAGGGGGAACCCGCAAAATGAGCAGTTCTTC.

CDR3 DNA sequence: TGTGCCAGTAGTATCGTCGAGTCGGAAGAGACCCAGTACTTC. Its translation: CASSIVESEETQYF. The chain is built from TRBV19 and TRBJ2-5; unclear D gene. The germline V gene encodes CDR1 LNHDA and CDR2 SQIVND (reference sequence). The CDR3 consists of 14 residues. The germline V and J ends were trimmed by 3 bases and 3 bases, with 11 bases remaining between them.

The V and J genes are TRBV5-1 and TRBJ2-3; D is possibly TRBD1 (6 bases). From germline, CDR1 is SGHRS and CDR2 YFSETQ. Trimming removed 1 base from V and 5 bases from J, with 11 bases in between. This CDR3 is 14 amino acids long. The CDR3 nucleotides read TGCGCCAGCAGCTTGCTAGGGGGTGAAGATACGCAGTATTTT. This sequence encodes CASSLLGGEDTQYF.

The chain links TRBV6-4 to TRBJ1-6; D perhaps matches TRBD1 (5 bases). CDR3 length equals 15 residues. V dropped 2 bases and J dropped 10 bases, with 15 bases sitting between them. Germline V gene sequence: CDR1 MRHNA, CDR2 SNTAGT. The CDR3 DNA reads TGTGCCAGCAGTGACCAACCTGGGGGGGAGTCACCCCTCCACTTT. This encodes CASSDQPGGESPLHF.

The CDR3 DNA reads TGTGCCAGCAGCGTAGCTGGCGGGAGGGAATACAATGAGCAGTTCTTC. Translated: CASSVAGGREYNEQFF. The rearrangement joins TRBV9 to TRBJ2-1; 9 nucleotides match TRBD2. This CDR3 contains 16 residues. The junction had 5 bases not matched to a gene; V was cut back by 0 bases and J by 4 bases. Germline-derived CDR1 and CDR2 are SGDLS and YYNGEE.

V usage is TRBV4-1 and J usage is TRBJ2-1; 13 positions agree with TRBD2. The ends lost 1 base at V and 8 bases at J; junction bases unmatched: 8. The CDR3 sequence is 17 residues long. Germline lookup yields CDR1 MGHRA and CDR2 YSYEKL. CDR3: CASSQGTSGSISDEQFF. CDR3 bases: TGCGCCAGCAGCCAAGGGACTAGCGGGAGTATCAGCGATGAGCAGTTCTTC.

This chain joins TRBV27 and TRBJ1-2, with 11 bases that match TRBD1. This CDR3 is built from 14 residues. Looked up from germline, CDR1 is MNHEY and CDR2 is SMNVEV (reference sequence). V lost 5 bases to trimming and J lost 8 bases; unmatched junction nucleotides: 7. The CDR3: CASSPRTGGLGYTF. As DNA, the CDR3 is TGTGCCAGCAGTCCCCGGACAGGGGGCTTAGGCTACACCTTC.

Turning to this clone: One end of the junction does not line up with germline, which may come from a read error. The chain recombines TRBV28 with TRBJ2-3, with 8 bases fitting TRBD2. The germline V gene has CDR1 MDHEN and CDR2 SYDVKM. CDR3 size: 11 residues. CDR3 DNA sequence: TGTGCCAGCAGTTACGCCGGGACTAGGCATTTT. Translating it yields CASSYAGTRHF.

V gene TRBV4-1 combines with J gene TRBJ1-5; 7 bases match TRBD1. Trimming at V came to 2 bases and at J to 5 bases, leaving 0 bases not matched to a gene. This CDR3 contains 13 residues. The germline V gene has CDR1 MGHRA and CDR2 YSYEKL. The CDR3 DNA is TGCGCCAGCAGCCAAACAGGGGATCAGCCCCAGCATTTT. Translation: CASSQTGDQPQHF.

This clone was found once. The V call is TRBV4-2, the J call TRBJ1-3; 7 bases fit TRBD1. The J segment lost 0 bases and the V segment lost 0 bases, leaving 8 bases of the junction unmatched. CDR1 LGHNA and CDR2 YNFKEQ come from the germline V gene. The CDR3 loop spans 18 amino acids. The CDR3 sequence is CASSQDRVGDSSGNTIYF. The CDR3 DNA follows: TGTGCCAGCAGCCAAGATAGGGTCGGGGACAGCTCTGGAAACACCATATATTTT.

This clone showed up just once. The CDR3 nucleotides are TGTGCCAGCAGTTTTTCGGGAGTTTCCTACGGCTACACCTTC. Translation: CASSFSGVSYGYTF. The chain uses TRBV28 and TRBJ1-2; D is unresolved. Between the trimmed V and J ends, which lost 3 bases and 8 bases, there was a span of 16 bases. Germline V CDR1 and CDR2: MDHEN, SYDVKM. This CDR3 spans 14 amino acids.

This clone was seen just once. CDR3 loop: CASSSAAGAYNEQFF. The CDR3, as DNA: TGTGCCAGCAGTTCGGCAGCGGGAGCTTACAATGAGCAGTTCTTC. J is TRBJ2-1 and V is TRBV6-2 or TRBV6-3; TRBD2 matches 8 bases. The CDR3 consists of 15 residues. Losses at the gene ends were 4 bases for V and 4 bases for J; bases not matched to a gene: 6. Per the germline V gene, CDR1 is MNHEY and CDR2 is SVGEGT.

V usage is TRBV5-4 and J usage is TRBJ1-1; possible D gene TRBD1, 5 bases. Between the trimmed V and J ends, which lost 4 bases and 1 base, there was a span of 11 bases. Looked up from germline, CDR1 is SGHNT and CDR2 is YYREEE (reference sequence). This CDR3 spans 14 amino acids. CDR3 residues: CASSPSQGNTEAFF. The CDR3 nucleotides are TGTGCCAGCAGCCCCAGCCAGGGGAACACTGAAGCTTTCTTT.

J is TRBJ1-1 and V is TRBV5-4; TRBD1 agrees at 8 bases. V dropped 6 bases and J dropped 4; count of bases not matched to a gene: 26. Germline V CDR1 and CDR2: SGHNT, YYREEE (reference sequence). The CDR3 spans 20 residues. CDR3 bases: TGTGCCAGCACCTCCGGACTAATAACAGGGGGGAATCTAGGTGGCACTGAAGCTTTCTTT. It encodes CASTSGLITGGNLGGTEAFF.

The chain recombines TRBV5-5 with TRBJ2-1; a possible D gene is TRBD1 (5 bases). CDR3 length: 14 amino acids. The V gene lost 0 bases and the J gene lost 9 bases, with 13 bases spanning the gap. Germline V CDR1 and CDR2: SGHKS, YYEKEE (reference sequence). The CDR3 bases are TGTGCCAGCAGCTTGGGCCACCCCACAGGTGAGCAGTTCTTC. It encodes CASSLGHPTGEQFF.

The chain joins TRBV7-8 to TRBJ1-3; D remains unclear. In germline, CDR1 is SGHVS, CDR2 FQNEAQ. Deletions cut 2 bases from V and 1 base from J, with 6 bases between. The CDR3 is 14 residues long. CDR3 nucleotides: TGTGCCAGCAGCTTAATACGGTCTGGAAACACCATATATTTT. Translating it yields CASSLIRSGNTIYF.

V and J are TRBV2 and TRBJ1-5; 10 nucleotides match TRBD1. The CDR3 loop spans 15 amino acids. Trimming cost V 6 bases and J 4 bases; bases outside gene matches: 6. CDR1 is SNHLY and CDR2 is FYNNEI in the germline V gene. For the CDR3, the DNA is TGTGCCAGCAGCCCGACAGGGGGCGGAAATCAGCCCCAGCATTTT. Translated: CASSPTGGGNQPQHF.

Concerning this clone itself: The sample contains more than one DNA sequence encoding this CDR3. The gene calls are TRBV27 and TRBJ2-7; TRBD1 agrees at 9 bases. V shed 3 bases, J shed 2 bases, and the junction held 2 bases outside the gene matches. CDR3 length equals 14 residues. The germline CDR1 and CDR2 sequences are MNHEY and SMNVEV (reference sequence). The CDR3: CASSFGTGTYEQYF. CDR3 nucleotides: TGTGCCAGCAGTTTCGGGACAGGGACCTACGAGCAGTACTTC.

The chain uses TRBV29-1 and TRBJ2-1; 13 nucleotides match TRBD2. Germline CDR1 is SQVTM and CDR2 is ANQGSEA. The CDR3 runs 16 residues. V trimming: 7 bases; J trimming: 7 bases; junction bases outside the gene matches: 13. In DNA, the CDR3 is TGCAGCGCGGAGGGTGGGACTAGCGGGACGTGGAATGAGCAGTTCTTC. It encodes CSAEGGTSGTWNEQFF.

The J gene is TRBJ1-6, the V gene TRBV4-2, with 7 bases matching TRBD1. The CDR3 is made up of 19 amino acids. CDR1 is LGHNA, CDR2 YNFKEQ, per germline. Unmatched junction bases numbered 14, after V lost 0 bases and J lost 6 bases. The CDR3 DNA is TGTGCCAGCAGCCAAGATCTTAGGGACAGCGACTTCAGTAATTCACCCCTCCACTTT. This sequence encodes CASSQDLRDSDFSNSPLHF.